This T cell receptor (beta chain) was obtained from a study of cytomegalovirus exposure and HLA in healthy donors. Whole-study results and caveats: Relative to equally common others, HLA-associated TCR beta chains showed greater clonal expansion in a later analysis. Reported performance of the classifier showed diagnosis of cytomegalovirus status with high specificity and sensitivity.

Concerning this clone: Its target is not known.

Germline values: CDR1 SNHLY, CDR2 FYNNEI. The CDR3 consists of 11 residues. PCR employed 60 Vbeta and 13 Jbeta primers. The table came from immunoSEQ multiplex PCR; TCRdb's copy has only in-frame clones and leaves some out. The sample records about 97,000 clones, 55% to 80% being singletons. The TCR comes from a middle-aged man in good health and CMV-seronegative. This chain links TRBV2 with TRBJ2-1; no clear D gene. Specimen: PBMCs. The CDR3 here is CASQVGLEQFF. DNA for the CDR3: TGTGCTTCCCAGGTGGGTCTTGAGCAGTTCTTC.